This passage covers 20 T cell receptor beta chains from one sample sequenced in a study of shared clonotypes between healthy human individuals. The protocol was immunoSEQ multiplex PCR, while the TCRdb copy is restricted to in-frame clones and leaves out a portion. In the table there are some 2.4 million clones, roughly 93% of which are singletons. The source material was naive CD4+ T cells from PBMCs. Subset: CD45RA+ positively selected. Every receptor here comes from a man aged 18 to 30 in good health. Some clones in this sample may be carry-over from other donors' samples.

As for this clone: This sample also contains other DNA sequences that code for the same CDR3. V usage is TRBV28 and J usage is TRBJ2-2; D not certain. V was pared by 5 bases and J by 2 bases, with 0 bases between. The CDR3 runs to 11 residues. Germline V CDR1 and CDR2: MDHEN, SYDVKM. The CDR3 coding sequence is TGTGCCAGCAGTAACACCGGGGAGCTGTTTTTT. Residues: CASSNTGELFF.

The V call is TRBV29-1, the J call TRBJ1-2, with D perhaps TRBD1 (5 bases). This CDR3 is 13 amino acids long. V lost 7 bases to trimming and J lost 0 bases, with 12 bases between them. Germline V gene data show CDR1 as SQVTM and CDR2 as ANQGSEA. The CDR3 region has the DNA TGCAGCGGTGGGGACGGCCCTAACTATGGCTACACCTTC. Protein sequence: CSGGDGPNYGYTF.

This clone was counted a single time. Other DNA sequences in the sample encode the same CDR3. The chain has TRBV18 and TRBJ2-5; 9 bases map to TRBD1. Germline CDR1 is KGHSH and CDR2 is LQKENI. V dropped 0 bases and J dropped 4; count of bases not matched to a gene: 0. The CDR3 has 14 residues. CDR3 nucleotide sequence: TGTGCCAGCTCACCACCGGGACAGGGAGAGACCCAGTACTTC. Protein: CASSPPGQGETQYF.

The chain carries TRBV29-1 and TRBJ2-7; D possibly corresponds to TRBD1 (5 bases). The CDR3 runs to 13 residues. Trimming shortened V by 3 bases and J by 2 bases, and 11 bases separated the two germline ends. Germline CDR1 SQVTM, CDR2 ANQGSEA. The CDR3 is CSVDGRVTYEQYF. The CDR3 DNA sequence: TGCAGCGTTGACGGCAGGGTTACCTACGAGCAGTACTTC.

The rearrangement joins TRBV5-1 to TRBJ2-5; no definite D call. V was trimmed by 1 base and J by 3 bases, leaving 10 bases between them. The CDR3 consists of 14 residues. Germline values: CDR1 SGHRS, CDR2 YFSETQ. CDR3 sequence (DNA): TGCGCCAGCAGCTTGAGGGCATACGAAGAGACCCAGTACTTC. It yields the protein CASSLRAYEETQYF.

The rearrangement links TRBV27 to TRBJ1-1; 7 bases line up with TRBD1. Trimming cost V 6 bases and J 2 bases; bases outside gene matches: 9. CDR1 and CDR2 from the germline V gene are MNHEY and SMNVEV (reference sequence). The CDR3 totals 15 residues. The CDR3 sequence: CASRRQGGLNTEAFF. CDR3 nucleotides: TGTGCCAGCAGGCGCCAGGGGGGGTTAAACACTGAAGCTTTCTTT.

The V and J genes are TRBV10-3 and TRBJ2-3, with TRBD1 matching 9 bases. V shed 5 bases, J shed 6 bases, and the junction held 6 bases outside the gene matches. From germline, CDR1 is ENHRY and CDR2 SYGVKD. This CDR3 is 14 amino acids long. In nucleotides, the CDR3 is TGTGCCATCAGTAGACAGGGGGGAGCCGATACGCAGTATTTT. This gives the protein CAISRQGGADTQYF.

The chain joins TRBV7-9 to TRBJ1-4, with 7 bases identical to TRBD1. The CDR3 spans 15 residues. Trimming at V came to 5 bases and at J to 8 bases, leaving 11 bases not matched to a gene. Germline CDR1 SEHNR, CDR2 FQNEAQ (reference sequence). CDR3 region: CASSPGTAPREKLFF. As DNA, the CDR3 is TGTGCCAGCAGCCCGGGGACAGCTCCCAGGGAAAAACTGTTTTTT.

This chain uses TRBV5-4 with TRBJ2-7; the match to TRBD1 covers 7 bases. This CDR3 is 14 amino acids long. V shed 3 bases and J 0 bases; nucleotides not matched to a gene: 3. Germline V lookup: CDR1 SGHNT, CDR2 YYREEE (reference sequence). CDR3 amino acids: CASSSRDSSYEQYF. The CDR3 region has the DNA TGTGCCAGCAGCTCTCGGGACAGCTCCTACGAGCAGTACTTC. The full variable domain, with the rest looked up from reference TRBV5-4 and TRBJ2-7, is ETGVTQSPTHLIKTRGQQVTLRCSSQSGHNTVSWYQQALGQGPQFIFQYYREEENGRGNFPPRFSGLQFPNYSSELNVNALELDDSALYLCASSSRDSSYEQYFGPGTRLTVT.

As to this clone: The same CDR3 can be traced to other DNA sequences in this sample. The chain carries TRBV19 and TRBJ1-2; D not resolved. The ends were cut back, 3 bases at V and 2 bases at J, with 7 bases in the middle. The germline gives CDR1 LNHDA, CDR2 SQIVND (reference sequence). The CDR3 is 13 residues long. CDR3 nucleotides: TGTGCCAGTAGTATCCAAGGGAACTATGGCTACACCTTC. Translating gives CASSIQGNYGYTF.

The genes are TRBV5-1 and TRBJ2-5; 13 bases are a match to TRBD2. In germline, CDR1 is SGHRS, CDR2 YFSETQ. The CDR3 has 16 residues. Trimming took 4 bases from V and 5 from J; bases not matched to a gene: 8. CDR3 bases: TGCGCCAGCAGCCCACAACCGGGACTAGCGGGGGAGACCCAGTACTTC. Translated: CASSPQPGLAGETQYF.

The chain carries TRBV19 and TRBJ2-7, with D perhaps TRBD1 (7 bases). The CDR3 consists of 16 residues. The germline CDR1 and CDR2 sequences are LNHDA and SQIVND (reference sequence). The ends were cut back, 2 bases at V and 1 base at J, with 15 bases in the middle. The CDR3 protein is CASSIRRDSVSYEQYF. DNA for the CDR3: TGTGCCAGTAGTATAAGGCGGGACAGTGTTTCCTACGAGCAGTACTTC.

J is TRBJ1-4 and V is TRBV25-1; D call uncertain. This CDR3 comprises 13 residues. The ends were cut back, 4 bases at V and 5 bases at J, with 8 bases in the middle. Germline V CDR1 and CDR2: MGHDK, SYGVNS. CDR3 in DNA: TGTGCCAGCAGTGGGACGATCAATGAAAAACTGTTTTTT. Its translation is CASSGTINEKLFF.

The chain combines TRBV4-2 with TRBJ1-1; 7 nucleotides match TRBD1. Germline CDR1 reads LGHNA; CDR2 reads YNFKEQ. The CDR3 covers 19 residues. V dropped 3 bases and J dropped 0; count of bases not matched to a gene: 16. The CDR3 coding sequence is TGTGCCAGCAGCCATCCCGACTTACCCGACAGGGACATGAACACTGAAGCTTTCTTT. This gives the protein CASSHPDLPDRDMNTEAFF.

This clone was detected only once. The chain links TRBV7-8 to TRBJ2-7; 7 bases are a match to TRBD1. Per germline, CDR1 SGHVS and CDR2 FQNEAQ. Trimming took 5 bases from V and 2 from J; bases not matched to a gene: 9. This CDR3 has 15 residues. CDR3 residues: CASSTYRGVTYEQYF. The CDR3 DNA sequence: TGTGCCAGCAGCACCTACAGGGGCGTAACCTACGAGCAGTACTTC.

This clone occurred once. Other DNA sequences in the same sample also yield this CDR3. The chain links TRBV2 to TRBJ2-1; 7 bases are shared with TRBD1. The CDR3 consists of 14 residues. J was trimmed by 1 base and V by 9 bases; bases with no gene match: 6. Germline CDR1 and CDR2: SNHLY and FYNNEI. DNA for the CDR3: TGTGCCAGTCTCCGGGACAGTTCCTACAATGAGCAGTTCTTC. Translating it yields CASLRDSSYNEQFF.

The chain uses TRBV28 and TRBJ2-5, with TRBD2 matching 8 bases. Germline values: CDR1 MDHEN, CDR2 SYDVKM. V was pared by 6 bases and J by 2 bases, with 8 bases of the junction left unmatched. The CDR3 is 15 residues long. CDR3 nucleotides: TGTGCCAGCAGCCATAGCGGGGTGACTCAAGAGACCCAGTACTTC. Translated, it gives CASSHSGVTQETQYF.

CDR3 DNA: TGTGCCAGCGGGACGATACAAAACATTCAGTACTTC. Encoded protein: CASGTIQNIQYF. This chain joins TRBV19 and TRBJ2-4; D may correspond to TRBD1 or TRBD2 (5 bases each). This CDR3 has 12 amino acids. V was clipped by 9 bases and J by 5 bases, with 11 bases between them. Germline CDR1 is LNHDA and CDR2 is SQIVND (reference sequence).

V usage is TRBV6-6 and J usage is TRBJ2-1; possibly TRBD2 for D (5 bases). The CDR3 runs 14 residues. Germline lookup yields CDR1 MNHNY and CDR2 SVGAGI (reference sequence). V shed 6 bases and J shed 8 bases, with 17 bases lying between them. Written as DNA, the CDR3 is TGTGCCAGCAGCGGACTGGCTAGTATCGATGAGCAGTTCTTC. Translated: CASSGLASIDEQFF.

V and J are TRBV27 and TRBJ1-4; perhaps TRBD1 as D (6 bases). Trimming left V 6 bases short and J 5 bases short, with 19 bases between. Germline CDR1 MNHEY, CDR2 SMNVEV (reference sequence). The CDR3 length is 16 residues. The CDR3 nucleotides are TGTGCCAGCAGCCGGGACATACAAGGGGTAAATGAAAAACTGTTTTTT. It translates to CASSRDIQGVNEKLFF.